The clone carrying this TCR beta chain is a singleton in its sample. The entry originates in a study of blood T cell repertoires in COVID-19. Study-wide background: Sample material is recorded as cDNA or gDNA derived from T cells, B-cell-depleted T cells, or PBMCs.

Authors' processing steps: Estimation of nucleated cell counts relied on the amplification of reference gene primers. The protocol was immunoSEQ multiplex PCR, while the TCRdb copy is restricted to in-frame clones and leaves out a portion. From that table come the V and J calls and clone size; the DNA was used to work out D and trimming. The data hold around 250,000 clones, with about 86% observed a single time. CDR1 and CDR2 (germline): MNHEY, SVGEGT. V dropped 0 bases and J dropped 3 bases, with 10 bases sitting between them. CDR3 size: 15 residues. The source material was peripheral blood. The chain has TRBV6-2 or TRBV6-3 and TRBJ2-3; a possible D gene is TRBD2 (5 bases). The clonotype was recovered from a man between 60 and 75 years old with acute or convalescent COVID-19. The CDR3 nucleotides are TGTGCCAGCAGTTACTCTGCGGACTTAACAGATACGCAGTATTTT. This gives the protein CASSYSADLTDTQYF.